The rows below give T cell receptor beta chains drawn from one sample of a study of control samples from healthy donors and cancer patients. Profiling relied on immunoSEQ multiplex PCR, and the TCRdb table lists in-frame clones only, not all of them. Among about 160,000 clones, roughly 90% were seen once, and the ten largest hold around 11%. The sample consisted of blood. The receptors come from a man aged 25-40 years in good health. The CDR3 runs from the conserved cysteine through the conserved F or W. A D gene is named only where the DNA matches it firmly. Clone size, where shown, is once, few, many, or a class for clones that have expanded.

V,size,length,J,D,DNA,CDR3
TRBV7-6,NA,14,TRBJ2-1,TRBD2,TGTGCCAGCAGTCTAGCGGGGGCCTACAATGAGCAGTTCTTC,CASSLAGAYNEQFF
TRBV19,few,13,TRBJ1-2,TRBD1,TGTGCCAGTAATCGAGCGCAGGGGGATGGCTACACCTTC,CASNRAQGDGYTF
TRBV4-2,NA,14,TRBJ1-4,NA,TGTGCCAGCAGCCAAGTGGGCCTTAATGAAAAACTGTTTTTT,CASSQVGLNEKLFF
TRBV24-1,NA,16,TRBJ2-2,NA,TGTGCCACCAGTGACCTCAGCCCCCCGAACACCGGGGAGCTGTTTTTT,CATSDLSPPNTGELFF
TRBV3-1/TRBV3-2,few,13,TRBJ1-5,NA,TGTGCCAGCAGCCAGGGTCTCAGGCAGCCCCAGCATTTT,CASSQGLRQPQHF
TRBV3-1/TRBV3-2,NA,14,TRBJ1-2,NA,TGTGCCAGCAGCCAAGACTCAGCCCCTTATGGCTACACCTTC,CASSQDSAPYGYTF
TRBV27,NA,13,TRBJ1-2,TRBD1,TGTGCCAGCAGTTATTACAGGGGCTATGGCTACACCTTC,CASSYYRGYGYTF
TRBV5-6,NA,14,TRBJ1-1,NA,TGTGCCAGCACCCCCAGGAGGGGTAACGCTGAAGCTTTCTTT,CASTPRRGNAEAFF
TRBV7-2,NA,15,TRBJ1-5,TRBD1,TGTGCCAGCAGCTTAGACTCAGGGGGCTCTCAGCCCCAGCATTTT,CASSLDSGGSQPQHF
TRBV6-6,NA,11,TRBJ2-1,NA,TGTGCCAGCAAAGTGGGTAATGAGCAGTTCTTC,CASKVGNEQFF
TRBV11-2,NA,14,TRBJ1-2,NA,TGTGCCAGCAGCTCCTCACTGATTAACTATGGCTACACCTTC,CASSSSLINYGYTF
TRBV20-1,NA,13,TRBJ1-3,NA,TGCAGTGCTAGTAACAATCCTAGAAACACCATATATTTT,CSASNNPRNTIYF
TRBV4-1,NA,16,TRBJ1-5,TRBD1,TGCGCCAGCAGCGCACTGGGGACAGGGTCAGGCCAGCCCCAGCATTTT,CASSALGTGSGQPQHF
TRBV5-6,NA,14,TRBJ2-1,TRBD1,TGTGCCAGCACCATCGGACAGGCCTACAATGAGCAGTTCTTC,CASTIGQAYNEQFF
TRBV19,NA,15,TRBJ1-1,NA,TGTGCCAGTAGTATCCATCGTGGGCAGGGAGGTGAAGCTTTCTTT,CASSIHRGQGGEAFF
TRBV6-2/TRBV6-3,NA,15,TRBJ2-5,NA,TGTGCCAGCAGTTACTTTCAGGGAACGGAAGAGACCCAGTACTTC,CASSYFQGTEETQYF
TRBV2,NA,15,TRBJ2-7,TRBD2,TGTGCCAGCAGGCCGGAGACTAGCGATCACTACGAGCAGTACTTC,CASRPETSDHYEQYF
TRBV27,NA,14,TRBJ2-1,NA,TGTGCCAGCAGTTTATCATCCGTCTACAATGAGCAGTTCTTC,CASSLSSVYNEQFF
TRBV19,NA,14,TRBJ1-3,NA,TGTGCCAGTAGTACACGAGGATCTGGAAACACCATATATTTT,CASSTRGSGNTIYF
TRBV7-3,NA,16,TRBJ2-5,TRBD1,TGTGCCAGCAGCCCTGGGGGACAGGGAGGCCGAGAGACCCAGTACTTC,CASSPGGQGGRETQYF
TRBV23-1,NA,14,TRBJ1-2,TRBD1,TGCGCCAGCAGCCCTGGACAGGGCGGCTATGGCTACACCTTC,CASSPGQGGYGYTF
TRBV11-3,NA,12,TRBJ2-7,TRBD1,TGTGCCAGCAGTCAGGGGGACTACGAGCAGTACTTC,CASSQGDYEQYF
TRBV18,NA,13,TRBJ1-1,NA,TGTGCCAGCTCACGACCGGGGTTCGCTGAAGCTTTCTTT,CASSRPGFAEAFF